These T cell receptor beta chains were read from a single sample in a study of regulatory T cells in long-lasting Graves disease. TCRdb reanalysed the multiplex PCR reads using MiXCR and keeps one entry per CDR3 protein. The sample records 360,000 or so distinct CDR3 sequences, approximately 23% being singletons. The source was peripheral blood mononuclear cells (PBMCs), collected when the disease was refractory, from a patient treated with antithyroid drugs. The receptors originated from a woman aged 40 to 49 with Graves disease. Both conserved end residues are part of each CDR3. A D gene is named only where the DNA matches it firmly. Rows give clone size only sometimes, using once, few, many, or a class for an expanded clone.

v_gene	j_gene	abundance	d_gene	CDR3aa	CDR3nt
TRBV5-1	TRBJ2-1	NA	NA	CASSLSVAVAYNEQFF	TGCGCCAGCAGCTTGAGTGTGGCTGTTGCCTACAATGAGCAGTTCTTC
TRBV2	TRBJ2-7	many	NA	CASRAGIPAYEQYF	TGTGCCAGCAGGGCAGGGATCCCCGCCTACGAGCAGTACTTC
TRBV14	TRBJ2-2	few	TRBD1	CASSPMGRGPGELFF	TGTGCCAGCAGCCCGATGGGTAGGGGGCCCGGGGAGCTGTTTTTT
TRBV19	TRBJ2-2	NA	TRBD2	CASSIGGRDSGELFF	TGTGCCAGTAGTATTGGCGGGAGGGATTCCGGGGAGCTGTTTTTT
TRBV10-3	TRBJ2-1	NA	TRBD2	CAITPTSGSTNEQFF	TGTGCCATCACCCCCACTAGCGGGAGTACCAATGAGCAGTTCTTC
TRBV29-1	TRBJ2-1	NA	NA	CSVERLSNEQFF	TGCAGCGTTGAACGGCTATCTAATGAGCAGTTCTTC
TRBV28	TRBJ1-4	many	NA	CASRRPRATNEKLFF	TGTGCCAGCAGAAGGCCCAGGGCCACTAATGAAAAACTGTTTTTT
TRBV30	TRBJ1-3	NA	TRBD1	CAWSVGTVGNTIYF	TGTGCCTGGAGTGTCGGGACAGTCGGAAACACCATATATTTT
TRBV11-2	TRBJ2-2	NA	TRBD2	CASTPRPWSTSGSNTGELSF	TGTGCCAGCACCCCACGCCCATGGTCTACTAGCGGGTCGAACACCGGGGAGCTGTCTTTT
TRBV7-8	TRBJ2-7	many	NA	CASSPNVGVGEQYF	TGTGCCAGCAGCCCTAACGTGGGCGTCGGCGAGCAGTACTTC
TRBV19	TRBJ2-2	few	NA	CASSIVSPNTGELFF	TGTGCCAGTAGTATAGTGAGTCCGAACACCGGGGAGCTGTTTTTT
TRBV20-1	TRBJ2-1	NA	NA	CSAGGGSYNEQFF	TGCAGTGCGGGGGGCGGATCCTACAATGAGCAGTTCTTC
TRBV7-3	TRBJ2-7	many	NA	CASSMHPSGEQYF	TGTGCCAGCAGCATGCACCCGTCCGGCGAGCAGTACTTC
TRBV11-2	TRBJ2-7	many	NA	CASSLSGLWEQYF	TGTGCCAGCAGCTTGAGTGGCCTGTGGGAGCAGTACTTC
TRBV20-1	TRBJ2-7	many	NA	CSASEQTYEQYF	TGCAGTGCTAGTGAACAGACCTACGAGCAGTACTTC
TRBV5-1	TRBJ2-7	few	TRBD1	CASSPKYRDRTYEQYF	TGCGCCAGCAGCCCAAAATACCGGGACAGGACCTACGAGCAGTACTTC
TRBV7-2	TRBJ1-1	NA	NA	CASSLEGGSEAFF	TGTGCCAGCAGCTTAGAAGGGGGATCCGAAGCTTTCTTT
TRBV20-1	TRBJ2-5	many	NA	CSAKLQGGQETQYF	TGCAGTGCAAAATTGCAAGGGGGGCAAGAGACCCAGTACTTC
TRBV5-6	TRBJ2-1	few	NA	CASSLGSHSYNEQFF	TGTGCCAGCAGCTTAGGGTCCCACTCCTACAATGAGCAGTTCTTC
TRBV5-5	TRBJ2-7	few	TRBD2	CASSLSASGFSEQYF	TGTGCCAGCAGCTTATCGGCTAGCGGGTTTTCCGAGCAGTACTTC
TRBV7-8	TRBJ2-6	NA	NA	CASSSKRGSGANVLTF	TGTGCCAGCAGCTCAAAAAGGGGGAGCGGGGCCAACGTCCTGACTTTC
TRBV6-1	TRBJ2-7	few	TRBD1	CASRGPGQGAFGSYEQYF	TGTGCCAGCAGAGGGCCAGGACAGGGGGCATTTGGGTCCTACGAGCAGTACTTC
TRBV2	TRBJ1-4	many	NA	CASMRGDNEKLFF	TGTGCCAGCATGCGGGGCGATAATGAAAAACTGTTTTTT
TRBV30	TRBJ2-7	NA	TRBD2	CAWSVPGGGQRLKYEQYF	TGTGCCTGGAGTGTACCGGGGGGTGGGCAGCGGCTGAAGTACGAGCAGTACTTC
TRBV20-1	TRBJ2-7	NA	NA	CSARGEAASLVSYEQYF	TGCAGTGCTAGGGGGGAGGCAGCCTCTCTTGTTTCCTACGAGCAGTACTTC
TRBV3-1	TRBJ2-5	few	NA	CASSLRTRRAETQYF	TGTGCCAGCAGCCTCCGGACACGCAGGGCAGAGACCCAGTACTTC